Each of the 11 T cell receptor beta chains below was sequenced from the same sample in a study of cytotoxic CD8 clonotypes in ibrutinib-treated CLL. The protocol was immunoSEQ multiplex PCR, while the TCRdb copy is restricted to in-frame clones and leaves out a portion. The sample gives tens of thousands of clones, approximately 50% of which show up once; approximately 29% is in the top ten. The sequences come from PBMCs, collected after 12 months of ibrutinib treatment. All receptors come from a human donor with chronic lymphocytic leukemia.

The count of this clone is one. The chain joins TRBV30 to TRBJ2-7; 10 bases fit TRBD1. The CDR3 length is 14 residues. Germline-derived CDR1 and CDR2 are GTSNPN and SVGIG (reference sequence). The V segment lost 2 bases and the J segment 3 bases; nucleotides outside the gene matches: 4. The CDR3 loop reads CAWSYRDRGYEQYF. CDR3 DNA sequence: TGTGCCTGGAGTTACCGGGACAGGGGCTACGAGCAGTACTTC.

This clone was seen only once. The chain uses TRBV1 and TRBJ2-3; the DNA was not compared with TRBD2, the D call given in the table. TRBV1 is shown as a pseudogene. This CDR3 comprises 17 residues. CDR3: CTSSQECSGKSTDTQYF. In DNA, the CDR3 is TGCACCAGCAGCCAAGAATGTAGCGGTAAGAGCACAGATACGCAGTATTTT.

As for this clone: Other nucleotide sequences from this sample produce the same CDR3. This sequence joins TRBV28 and TRBJ1-2; TRBD1 matches 11 bases. Germline V lookup: CDR1 MDHEN, CDR2 SYDVKM. Germline trimming cut 5 bases from V and 5 bases from J; bases unmatched to any gene: 7. The CDR3 runs 15 residues. The chain's CDR3 is CASSPWTGGLYGYTF. As DNA, the CDR3 is TGTGCCAGCAGTCCTTGGACAGGGGGCCTTTATGGCTACACCTTC.

The chain is built from TRBV5-4 and TRBJ1-4, with D possibly TRBD1 on 6 matching bases. This CDR3 has 14 amino acids. The germline CDR1 and CDR2 sequences are SGHNT and YYREEE (reference sequence). The V end lost 6 bases, the J end lost 2 bases, and 11 bases lay between the germline ends. This CDR3 reads CASNNQGTNEKLFF. The CDR3 DNA reads TGTGCCAGCAATAATCAGGGGACTAATGAAAAACTGTTTTTT.

CDR3 amino acids: CASSVDPSTETQYF. The CDR3 DNA is TGTGCCAGCAGCGTCGATCCGTCGACCGAGACCCAGTACTTC. This chain uses TRBV9 with TRBJ2-5; D is unresolved. CDR3 size: 14 residues. Looked up from germline, CDR1 is SGDLS and CDR2 is YYNGEE. With 2 bases removed from V and 5 bases from J, the gap between germline ends came to 13 bases.

This clone was detected a few times. Here the CDR3 DNA reads TGTGCTCGGGACCCCGGGACAGATAATTCACCCCTCCACTTT. This encodes CARDPGTDNSPLHF. This chain connects TRBV30 to TRBJ1-6, with TRBD1 matching over 7 bases. The V gene's germline CDR1 is GTSNPN and CDR2 SVGIG (reference sequence). CDR3 length: 14 amino acids.

V usage is TRBV5-1 and J usage is TRBJ2-1; 10 nucleotides align to TRBD1. The CDR3 extends over 14 amino acids. V shed 6 bases and J 7 bases; nucleotides not matched to a gene: 7. Germline V gives CDR1 SGHRS, CDR2 YFSETQ. The DNA for the CDR3 is TGCGCCAGCAACCCTGGACAGGGGGAAAATGAGCAGTTCTTC. Translating it yields CASNPGQGENEQFF.

The V call is TRBV9, the J call TRBJ1-3; TRBD1 agrees at 9 bases. V was pared by 3 bases and J by 4 bases, with 8 bases of the junction left unmatched. Germline values: CDR1 SGDLS, CDR2 YYNGEE. The CDR3 covers 16 residues. The CDR3 DNA reads TGTGCCAGCAGCGCGGAGTCGGGACAGGGAGGAAACACCATATATTTT. Translating it yields CASSAESGQGGNTIYF.

This rearrangement joins TRBV15 to TRBJ1-4; weak D call: TRBD1 (5 bases). This CDR3 region has 18 residues. Germline CDR1 and CDR2: LNHNV and YYDKDF (reference sequence). V lost 0 bases and J lost 8, with 22 bases in between. CDR3 in amino acids: CATSRDPALVTPGEKLFF. The DNA for the CDR3 is TGTGCCACCAGCAGAGATCCGGCGCTTGTGACGCCAGGGGAAAAACTGTTTTTT.

This clone has a single count. The chain links TRBV28 to TRBJ2-7; no firm D call. The length of the CDR3 is 12 residues. From germline, CDR1 is MDHEN and CDR2 SYDVKM. V lost 1 base to trimming and J lost 8 bases, with 9 bases between them. The CDR3 DNA reads as TGTGCCAGCAGTTTATTAGCCTCGAAGCAGTACTTC. It encodes CASSLLASKQYF.

This clone has ten or more counts. The chain uses TRBV27 and TRBJ2-1; tentatively, D is TRBD2 (5 bases). The CDR3 covers 14 residues. V gave up 0 bases and J gave up 7 bases, with 10 bases separating them. Germline CDR1 and CDR2: MNHEY and SMNVEV (reference sequence). Written as DNA, the CDR3 is TGTGCCAGCAGTTTATCCTCGAGAGGGAATGAGCAGTTCTTC. This codes for CASSLSSRGNEQFF.